Presented here are 20 T cell receptor beta chains from one specimen sequenced in a study of blood T cell repertoires in COVID-19. Profiled with immunoSEQ multiplex PCR; TCRdb holds only in-frame clones, not every one. This sample has fewer than 60,000 clones, with approximately 86% found just once. What was sequenced was peripheral blood. These receptors were collected from a human donor with acute or convalescent COVID-19. The donor label of this sample is uncertain.

J is TRBJ1-1 and V is TRBV10-3, with D possibly being TRBD1 (6 bases). Looked up from germline, CDR1 is ENHRY and CDR2 is SYGVKD. Trimming stripped 3 bases from V and 1 base from J, with 12 bases between. The length of the CDR3 is 15 residues. Written as DNA, the CDR3 is TGTGCCATCAGTGAACGAGGGACAACGAACACTGAAGCTTTCTTT. Its protein product is CAISERGTTNTEAFF.

V usage is TRBV28 and J usage is TRBJ2-7; 9 positions match TRBD1. This CDR3 spans 15 amino acids. Germline assignment: CDR1 MDHEN and CDR2 SYDVKM. With V trimmed by 3 bases and J by 7 bases, 10 bases remained unmatched. This CDR3 is CASSFSGTGRWEQYV. The CDR3 DNA sequence: TGTGCCAGCAGTTTTTCCGGGACAGGGCGGTGGGAGCAGTACGTC.

This chain links TRBV2 with TRBJ2-3; 7 nucleotides agree with TRBD2. The J segment lost 0 bases and the V segment lost 5 bases, leaving 5 bases of the junction unmatched. This CDR3 region has 15 residues. Looked up from germline, CDR1 is SNHLY and CDR2 is FYNNEI. The CDR3 is CASSPAGLSTDTQYF. CDR3 coding DNA: TGTGCCAGCAGTCCGGCGGGACTAAGCACAGATACGCAGTATTTT.

V usage is TRBV9 and J usage is TRBJ1-2; no firm D call. V was trimmed by 2 bases and J by 4 bases, leaving 9 bases between them. This CDR3 region has 13 residues. CDR1 and CDR2 from the germline V gene are SGDLS and YYNGEE. In DNA form, the CDR3 reads TGTGCCAGCAGCGTCCCCTCCGGCTATGGCTACACCTTC. This translates into CASSVPSGYGYTF.

The chain employs TRBV5-6 and TRBJ2-7; TRBD1 might be the D (6 bases). V was cut by 2 bases and J by 0 bases, with 9 bases left in between. This CDR3 region has 14 residues. Germline V gene sequence: CDR1 SGHDT, CDR2 YYEEEE. CDR3 DNA: TGTGCCAGCAGCTTCGACAGGACCTCCTACGAGCAGTACGTC. Amino acid sequence: CASSFDRTSYEQYV.

The genes are TRBV28 and TRBJ1-2, with 9 bases lining up with TRBD1. The V gene end was trimmed by 8 bases and the J gene end by 7 bases; junction bases not matched to a gene: 8. CDR1 and CDR2 (germline): MDHEN, SYDVKM. The CDR3 extends over 13 amino acids. CDR3 in DNA: TGTGCCAGCCACGACGGGACAGGGAGTGGCTACACCTTC. Encoded protein: CASHDGTGSGYTF.

V gene TRBV4-1 combines with J gene TRBJ1-5, with D unclear. Germline loops: CDR1 MGHRA, CDR2 YSYEKL. CDR3 size: 13 residues. The germline V and J ends were trimmed by 0 bases and 9 bases, with 9 bases remaining between them. The CDR3: CASSQEGGRPQHF. CDR3 coding DNA: TGCGCCAGCAGCCAAGAAGGAGGGAGGCCCCAGCATTTT.

The chain has TRBV28 and TRBJ2-3; D gene unclear. CDR1 and CDR2 from the germline V gene are MDHEN and SYDVKM. Trimming stripped 1 base from V and 2 bases from J, with 10 bases between. The CDR3 has 15 residues. In DNA, the CDR3 is TGTGCCAGCAGTTTATACGGAGAGCTCACAGATACGCAGTATTTT. This encodes CASSLYGELTDTQYF.

The chain employs TRBV5-4 and TRBJ1-1; TRBD1 might be the D (6 bases). The germline V and J ends were trimmed by 2 bases and 5 bases, with 16 bases remaining between them. CDR1 and CDR2 (germline): SGHNT, YYREEE (reference sequence). This CDR3 comprises 15 residues. CDR3 in amino acids: CASSFLIGGDTEAFF. In DNA, the CDR3 is TGTGCCAGCAGCTTCCTGATAGGGGGTGATACTGAAGCTTTCTTT.

V gene TRBV7-9 combines with J gene TRBJ2-1; the match to TRBD1 covers 11 bases. V lost 5 bases to trimming and J lost 9 bases; unmatched junction nucleotides: 12. Germline assignment: CDR1 SEHNR and CDR2 FQNEAQ (reference sequence). The CDR3 is 16 residues long. The DNA for the CDR3 is TGTGCCAGCAGCCCCTCCTCCCCGGGACAGGGGGGTGAGCAGTTCTTC. It specifies CASSPSSPGQGGEQFF.

This sequence joins TRBV10-2 and TRBJ2-3; 11 nucleotides match TRBD2. The V segment lost 1 base and the J segment 1 base; nucleotides outside the gene matches: 7. The CDR3 contains 18 residues. Germline CDR1 WSHSY, CDR2 SAAADI. CDR3 region: CASSEFASGRRRTDTQYF. CDR3 DNA sequence: TGCGCCAGCAGTGAGTTCGCTAGCGGGAGGAGGCGCACAGATACGCAGTATTTT.

This clone came up a few times. The chain employs TRBV29-1 and TRBJ2-2; D uncertain. The CDR3 is 13 amino acids. Per germline, CDR1 SQVTM and CDR2 ANQGSEA. V gave up 5 bases and J gave up 5 bases, with 12 bases separating them. The CDR3 here is CSVKVTVTGELFF. The CDR3 nucleotides are TGCAGCGTTAAAGTTACAGTTACCGGGGAGCTGTTTTTT.

The rearrangement uses TRBV19 and TRBJ1-5; 9 nucleotides align to TRBD1. CDR1 and CDR2 from the germline V gene are LNHDA and SQIVND (reference sequence). V was pared by 3 bases and J by 7 bases, with 7 bases of the junction left unmatched. The CDR3 has 15 residues. The CDR3 nucleotides read TGTGCCAGTAGTATCCGGGACAGGGATGGGCAGCCCCAGCATTTT. Residues: CASSIRDRDGQPQHF.

This clone was picked up one time. V and J are TRBV6-1 and TRBJ2-7; 7 bases line up with TRBD1. The CDR3 has 14 amino acids. Germline CDR1 and CDR2: MNHNS and SASEGT. With 3 bases clipped from V and 2 bases from J, the junction kept 4 bases outside the gene matches. The CDR3 reads CASSDGTAAYEQYV. For the CDR3, the DNA is TGTGCCAGCAGTGATGGGACAGCAGCCTACGAGCAGTACGTC.

This clone was detected only once. The chain recombines TRBV24-1 with TRBJ1-6; 9 nucleotides line up with TRBD1. This CDR3 has 23 amino acids. Trimming at V came to 3 bases and at J to 1 base, leaving 21 bases not matched to a gene. The V gene's germline CDR1 is KGHDR and CDR2 SFDVKD. CDR3 in DNA: TGTGCCACCAGTGATCAAGGAGCTAACCGGGACAGGGTTGTAGGTTCCTATAATTCACCCCTCCACTTT. Its translation is CATSDQGANRDRVVGSYNSPLHF.

Here the CDR3 reads CASSGQAAYGYTF. The DNA of the CDR3 is TGTGCCAGCAGTGGACAGGCCGCCTATGGCTACACCTTC. The chain recombines TRBV2 with TRBJ1-2; tentative D call: TRBD1 (6 bases). The CDR3 runs to 13 residues. Trimming shortened V by 4 bases and J by 4 bases, and 10 bases separated the two germline ends. CDR1 is SNHLY and CDR2 is FYNNEI in the germline V gene.

The chain carries TRBV6-2 or TRBV6-3 and TRBJ1-5, with a weak D call TRBD1 (5 bases). Germline V lookup: CDR1 MNHEY, CDR2 SVGEGT. Trimming left V 6 bases short and J 0 bases short, with 12 bases between. The CDR3 extends over 15 amino acids. This chain's CDR3 is CASSNGGNSNQPQHF. CDR3 DNA: TGTGCCAGCAGCAACGGGGGGAATAGCAATCAGCCCCAGCATTTT.

The chain couples TRBV3-1 (or the pseudogene TRBV3-2) to TRBJ1-2; perhaps TRBD1 as D (6 bases). Trimming shortened V by 3 bases and J by 6 bases, and 14 bases separated the two germline ends. The CDR3 covers 14 residues. Germline values: CDR1 LGHDT, CDR2 YNNKEL (reference sequence). Here the CDR3 DNA reads TGTGCCAGCAGCCATAAGATGAAGGGGGATGGCTACACCTTC. Protein product: CASSHKMKGDGYTF.

The V and J genes are TRBV19 and TRBJ2-7; possible D gene TRBD1, 5 bases. V lost 4 bases to trimming and J lost 0 bases, with 10 bases between them. The CDR3 is 14 residues long. CDR1 and CDR2 (germline): LNHDA, SQIVND (reference sequence). The chain's CDR3 is CASSKTGDSYEQYF. CDR3 in DNA: TGTGCCAGTAGTAAAACAGGAGACTCCTACGAGCAGTACTTC.

This chain joins TRBV3-1 (or the pseudogene TRBV3-2) and TRBJ2-2, with 9 bases aligning to TRBD2. V was pared by 2 bases and J by 3 bases, with 10 bases of the junction left unmatched. In germline, CDR1 is LGHDT, CDR2 YNNKEL (reference sequence). The CDR3 sequence is 18 residues long. CDR3 sequence: CASSQQPGGGVDTGELFF. The CDR3 bases are TGTGCCAGCAGCCAACAGCCCGGCGGGGGGGTGGACACCGGGGAGCTGTTTTTT.